This T cell receptor (beta chain) was sequenced during a study of T-cell memory formation after mild COVID-19. This CDR3 region has 15 residues. V was shortened by 7 bases and J by 3 bases, with 15 bases between the two germline ends. Germline CDR1 SGHTA, CDR2 FQGNSA. Only a few counts were recorded for this clonotype. No antigen is known for it. Whole-study results and caveats: Clones shrinking from day 15 to 85 showed even CD4/CD8 mixes; later expanders tilted CD4+. Some clones that responded were present in memory (sampled pre-infection), which suggests cross-reactive memory joined.

5'RACE with constant-segment primers built TCRalpha and TCRbeta cDNA libraries with UMIs. TCRdb called the 5' RACE reads again in MiXCR, with one record for every CDR3 protein. The sample holds about 320,000 distinct CDR3 sequences; roughly an eighth are singletons and the top ten take over 20%. The chain joins TRBV7-2 to TRBJ2-2; D is undetermined. This receptor was obtained from a man younger than 30 who had mild COVID-19 (a few samples of this study predate the infection). Cell type and time point are not known. Sequenced input: PBMCs or a T cell subset sorted from them (not recorded which). CDR3 bases: TGTGCCAGCACCCCGAGGCCCACAGACACCGGGGAGCTGTTTTTT. Translation gives CASTPRPTDTGELFF.